This T cell receptor beta chain derives from a study of regulatory T cells in long-lasting Graves disease. At the level of the study: More than 5 years of antithyroid drugs with positive TSH receptor antibodies defined persistent Graves' disease.

Time point reported: persistent/refractory GD, antithyroid drugs over 5 years with positive TRAb. PBMC-extracted RNA yielded the TCR library. With EDTA tubes as the receptacles, 7.5 to 9.5 milliliters of peripheral blood were drawn. The length of the CDR3 is 15 residues. V shed 5 bases and J shed 3 bases, with 13 bases lying between them. Germline V gene sequence: CDR1 SGHTA, CDR2 FQGNSA. This clonotype was counted ten times or more. Antigen unknown. Whole-study findings and limits: It was possible that the small sample size reduced accuracy. Samples came from peripheral blood alone, without thyroid tissue.

Library construction for TCR beta used iRepertoire HTBI primers and Arm-PCR of CDR3 regions. MiXCR, run by TCRdb on the multiplex PCR reads, gives a single entry per CDR3 protein. The data contain more than 300,000 distinct CDR3 sequences, around 20% of them seen just once; the ten biggest clones take up less than 30%. The source of this sequence is a female donor with Graves disease. The V gene is TRBV7-2, the J gene TRBJ1-4; D gene uncertain. The material was peripheral blood mononuclear cells (PBMCs), obtained when the disease was refractory, from a patient treated with antithyroid drugs. This chain's CDR3 is CASSLTHGANEKLFF. CDR3 DNA: TGTGCCAGCAGCCTCACACACGGAGCTAATGAAAAACTGTTTTTT. Looking up the rest from reference TRBV7-2 and TRBJ1-4 gives the full variable domain: GAGVSQSPSNKVTEKGKDVELRCDPISGHTALYWYRQSLGQGLEFLIYFQGNSAPDKSGLPSDRFSAERTGGSVSTLTIQRTQQEDSAVYLCASSLTHGANEKLFFGSGTQLSVL.